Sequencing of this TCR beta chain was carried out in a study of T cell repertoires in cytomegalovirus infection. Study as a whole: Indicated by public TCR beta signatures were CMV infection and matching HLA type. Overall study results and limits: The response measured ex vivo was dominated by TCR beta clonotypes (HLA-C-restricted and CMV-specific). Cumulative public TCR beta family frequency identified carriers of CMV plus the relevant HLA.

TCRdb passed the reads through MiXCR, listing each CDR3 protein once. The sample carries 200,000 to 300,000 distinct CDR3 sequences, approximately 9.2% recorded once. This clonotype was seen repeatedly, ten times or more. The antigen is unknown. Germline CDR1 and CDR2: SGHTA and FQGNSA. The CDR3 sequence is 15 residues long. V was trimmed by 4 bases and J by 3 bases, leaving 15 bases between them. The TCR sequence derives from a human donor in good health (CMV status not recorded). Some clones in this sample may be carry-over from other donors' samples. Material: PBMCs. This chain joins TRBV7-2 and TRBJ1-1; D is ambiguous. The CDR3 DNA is TGTGCCAGCAGCTACACCCTGGGCGAGCACACTGAAGCTTTCTTT. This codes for CASSYTLGEHTEAFF.